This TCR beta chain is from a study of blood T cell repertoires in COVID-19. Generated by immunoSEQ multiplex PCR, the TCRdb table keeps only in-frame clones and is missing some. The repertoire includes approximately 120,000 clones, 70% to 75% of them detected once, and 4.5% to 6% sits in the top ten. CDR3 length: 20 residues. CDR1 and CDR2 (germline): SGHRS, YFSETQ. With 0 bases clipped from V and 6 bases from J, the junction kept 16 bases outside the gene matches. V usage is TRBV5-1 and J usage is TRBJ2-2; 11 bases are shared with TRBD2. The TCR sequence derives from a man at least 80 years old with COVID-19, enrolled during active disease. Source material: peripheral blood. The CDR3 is CASSLALGRGTSGRAGELFF. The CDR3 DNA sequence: TGCGCCAGCAGCTTGGCCCTCGGCAGGGGAACTAGCGGGAGAGCCGGGGAGCTGTTTTTT.